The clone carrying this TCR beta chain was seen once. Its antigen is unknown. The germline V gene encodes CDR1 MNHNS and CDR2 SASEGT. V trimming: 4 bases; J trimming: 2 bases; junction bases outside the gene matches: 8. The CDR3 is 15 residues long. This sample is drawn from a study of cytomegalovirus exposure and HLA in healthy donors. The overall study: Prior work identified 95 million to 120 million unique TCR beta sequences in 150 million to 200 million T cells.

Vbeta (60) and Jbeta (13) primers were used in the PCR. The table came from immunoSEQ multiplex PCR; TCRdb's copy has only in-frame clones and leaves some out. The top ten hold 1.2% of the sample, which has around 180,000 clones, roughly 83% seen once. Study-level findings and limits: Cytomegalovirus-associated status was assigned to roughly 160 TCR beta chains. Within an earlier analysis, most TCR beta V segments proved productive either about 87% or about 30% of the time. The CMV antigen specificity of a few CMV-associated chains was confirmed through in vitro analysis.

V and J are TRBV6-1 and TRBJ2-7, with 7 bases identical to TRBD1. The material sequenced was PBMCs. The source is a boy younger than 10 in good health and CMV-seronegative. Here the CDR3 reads CASSAQDRRTYEQYF. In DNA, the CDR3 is TGTGCCAGCAGTGCCCAGGACAGGAGGACCTACGAGCAGTACTTC.